The 27 T cell receptor beta chains below all came from one sample that was sequenced in a study of T cells in narcolepsy. Clones were read by immunoSEQ multiplex PCR, and TCRdb kept only the in-frame ones, dropping some. The sample records 30,000 to 45,000 clones, about 85% being singletons. The sample consisted of CD45RA- memory CD4+ T cells from PBMCs. These receptors all stem from a human donor with narcolepsy.

The chain joins TRBV5-6 to TRBJ1-4; 7 positions agree with TRBD1. Germline V gives CDR1 SGHDT, CDR2 YYEEEE. V was clipped by 5 bases and J by 7 bases; unmatched bases: 5. CDR3 length: 13 amino acids. The CDR3 DNA reads as TGTGCCAGCAGTCCAACAGGGGCTGAAAAACTGTTTTTT. This translates into CASSPTGAEKLFF. Combining the CDR3 with reference TRBV5-6 and TRBJ1-4 gives the whole variable domain DAGVTQSPTHLIKTRGQQVTLRCSPKSGHDTVSWYQQALGQGPQFIFQYYEEEERQRGNFPDRFSGHQFPNYSSELNVNALLLGDSALYLCASSPTGAEKLFFGSGTQLSVL.

V is TRBV7-9 and J is TRBJ2-5; a weak D match, TRBD2 (7 bases). The CDR3 is made up of 14 amino acids. Germline V lookup: CDR1 SEHNR, CDR2 FQNEAQ (reference sequence). The V gene lost 5 bases and the J gene lost 5 bases, with 15 bases spanning the gap. The CDR3 DNA reads TGTGCCAGCAGCCCTCGAGCGGGACACGAGACCCAGTACTTC. It encodes CASSPRAGHETQYF.

The rearrangement uses TRBV9 and TRBJ1-3; a possible D gene is TRBD1 (5 bases). V dropped 0 bases and J dropped 3 bases, with 16 bases sitting between them. CDR3 length: 17 residues. Looked up from germline, CDR1 is SGDLS and CDR2 is YYNGEE. CDR3 DNA: TGTGCCAGCAGCGTAGAAGTGAGAGGGACGGTTGGAAACACCATATATTTT. This codes for CASSVEVRGTVGNTIYF. Based on the CDR3 plus reference TRBV9 and TRBJ1-3, the full variable domain is DSGVTQTPKHLITATGQRVTLRCSPRSGDLSVYWYQQSLDQGLQFLIQYYNGEERAKGNILERFSAQQFPDLHSELNLSSLELGDSALYFCASSVEVRGTVGNTIYFGEGSWLTVV.

The rearrangement joins TRBV7-9 to TRBJ1-2, with D possibly TRBD1 on 6 matching bases. Germline V gene sequence: CDR1 SEHNR, CDR2 FQNEAQ (reference sequence). The CDR3 has 15 residues. V lost 1 base and J lost 5, with 14 bases in between. This CDR3 is CASSLVGTTLYGYTF. CDR3 DNA sequence: TGTGCCAGCAGCTTAGTTGGGACAACACTTTATGGCTACACCTTC.

The sample holds one count of this clone. The chain is built from TRBV11-2 and TRBJ2-5; 8 positions agree with TRBD2. The assigned J gene may be wrong: the sequence end matches TRBJ2-7 better. Germline-derived CDR1 and CDR2 are SGHAT and FQNNGV. This CDR3 contains 16 residues. The DNA of the CDR3 is TGTGCCAGCAGCGGATTAGCGGGGCGGGACTCCTACGAGCAGTACTTC. Its translation: CASSGLAGRDSYEQYF.

This clone was recorded once. The rearrangement links TRBV5-1 to TRBJ1-4, with D possibly being TRBD1 (5 bases). Germline V gene lookup returns CDR1 SGHRS and CDR2 YFSETQ. The V end lost 4 bases, the J end lost 2 bases, and 12 bases lay between the germline ends. CDR3 size: 15 residues. The CDR3 bases are TGCGCCAGCAGCGTGGGGGATAGGACTAATGAAAAACTGTTTTTT. This encodes CASSVGDRTNEKLFF. Drawing the rest from reference TRBV5-1 and TRBJ1-4, the complete variable domain is KAGVTQTPRYLIKTRGQQVTLSCSPISGHRSVSWYQQTPGQGLQFLFEYFSETQRNKGNFPGRFSGRQFSNSRSEMNVSTLELGDSALYLCASSVGDRTNEKLFFGSGTQLSVL.

The chain recombines TRBV2 with TRBJ2-1; TRBD1 agrees at 10 bases. Germline assignment: CDR1 SNHLY and CDR2 FYNNEI. The CDR3 contains 16 residues. The V and J ends lost 8 bases and 8 bases, in that order; junction bases with no gene match: 15. The CDR3 bases are TGTGCCAGCTACTTTCTGGGGGGACAGGGGTATGATGAGCAGTTCTTC. Its protein product is CASYFLGGQGYDEQFF.

The chain has TRBV6-1 and TRBJ2-2; TRBD1 aligns across 7 bases. After removal of 7 bases from V and 4 bases from J, the junction contained 6 bases not matched to a gene. Germline V gives CDR1 MNHNS, CDR2 SASEGT. This CDR3 is 14 amino acids long. CDR3 in DNA: TGTGCCAGCAAGATACAGGGGATCACCGGGGAGCTGTTTTTT. Its translation: CASKIQGITGELFF.

This chain connects TRBV7-3 to TRBJ2-2, with TRBD1 identical over 7 bases. Trimming removed 5 bases from V and 8 bases from J; junction bases left unmatched: 8. The CDR3 sequence is 14 residues long. The germline gives CDR1 SGHTA, CDR2 FQGTGA. In DNA form, the CDR3 reads TGTGCCAGCAGCCGGGACAGTGGCTGGGGGGAGCTGTTTTTT. Protein product: CASSRDSGWGELFF.

The rearrangement uses TRBV30 and TRBJ2-1, with D perhaps matching TRBD2 (6 bases). Germline CDR1 is GTSNPN and CDR2 is SVGIG (reference sequence). V shed 3 bases and J shed 2 bases, with 17 bases lying between them. CDR3 length equals 16 residues. CDR3: CAWRGGAGRTYNEQFF. DNA for the CDR3: TGTGCCTGGAGGGGAGGCGCGGGGAGGACCTACAATGAGCAGTTCTTC.

The chain joins TRBV5-4 to TRBJ2-2, with 8 bases aligning to TRBD1. Trimming cost V 4 bases and J 6 bases; bases outside gene matches: 2. Germline V gives CDR1 SGHNT, CDR2 YYREEE (reference sequence). There are 13 residues in the CDR3. The CDR3 loop reads CASSARGPGELFF. CDR3 DNA: TGTGCCAGCAGCGCCAGGGGGCCCGGGGAGCTGTTTTTT.

This clone was seen once. The J gene is TRBJ2-3, the V gene TRBV14; TRBD1 might be the D (5 bases). Trimming removed 4 bases at V and 7 bases at J, with 9 bases between. Germline V gives CDR1 SGHDN, CDR2 FVKESK. This CDR3 comprises 12 residues. The CDR3: CASSLNRNTQYF. Here the CDR3 DNA reads TGTGCCAGCAGCCTTAACAGGAATACGCAGTATTTT.

This clone appeared a single time. This sequence joins TRBV12-5 and TRBJ1-2; unclear D gene. This CDR3 spans 13 amino acids. The V and J ends lost 1 base and 3 bases respectively, with 6 bases between them. Germline V CDR1 and CDR2: LGHNT, FRNRAP. Here the CDR3 reads CASGLEGYYGYTF. The CDR3 bases are TGTGCTAGTGGTTTGGAAGGTTACTATGGCTACACCTTC.

The rearrangement links TRBV5-1 to TRBJ2-1, with TRBD1 as a possible D gene (6 bases). Trimming took 2 bases from V and 9 from J, leaving 15 bases between them. Germline CDR1 is SGHRS and CDR2 is YFSETQ. This CDR3 is 14 amino acids long. DNA for the CDR3: TGCGCCAGCAGCTTAGCAGGGGCGTTCGGTGAGCAGTTCTTC. Translation: CASSLAGAFGEQFF. Together with reference TRBV5-1 and TRBJ2-1, the CDR3 gives the full variable domain: KAGVTQTPRYLIKTRGQQVTLSCSPISGHRSVSWYQQTPGQGLQFLFEYFSETQRNKGNFPGRFSGRQFSNSRSEMNVSTLELGDSALYLCASSLAGAFGEQFFGPGTRLTVL.

This chain links TRBV19 with TRBJ1-4; 12 bases map to TRBD1. The V gene end was trimmed by 4 bases and the J gene end by 8 bases; junction bases not matched to a gene: 5. CDR3 length equals 15 residues. Looked up from germline, CDR1 is LNHDA and CDR2 is SQIVND (reference sequence). CDR3 in amino acids: CASSKGTGGGEKLFF. CDR3 DNA sequence: TGTGCCAGTAGTAAGGGGACAGGGGGCGGCGAAAAACTGTTTTTT.

V is TRBV11-2 and J is TRBJ2-1, with D perhaps TRBD2 (5 bases). CDR1 and CDR2 from the germline V gene are SGHAT and FQNNGV. V gave up 4 bases and J gave up 3 bases, with 13 bases separating them. The CDR3 length is 15 residues. As DNA, the CDR3 is TGTGCCAGCAGCTCCACTAAGCGGTTCTACAATGAGCAGTTCTTC. Translation gives CASSSTKRFYNEQFF.

The chain links TRBV4-2 to TRBJ1-4, with D perhaps TRBD1 (5 bases). Germline-derived CDR1 and CDR2 are LGHNA and YNFKEQ. With 5 bases removed from V and 6 bases from J, the gap between germline ends came to 13 bases. The CDR3 is made up of 14 amino acids. Here the CDR3 reads CASSFQGKDEKLFF. DNA of the CDR3: TGTGCCAGCAGCTTCCAGGGTAAGGATGAAAAACTGTTTTTT.

This clone came up once. The chain uses TRBV11-2 and TRBJ2-7; D is undetermined. The CDR3 extends over 12 amino acids. Germline V gene data show CDR1 as SGHAT and CDR2 as FQNNGV. V lost 0 bases to trimming and J lost 2 bases, with 2 bases between them. CDR3 region: CASSLDTYEQYF. The CDR3 DNA sequence: TGTGCCAGCAGCTTAGATACCTACGAGCAGTACTTC.

In DNA form, the CDR3 reads TGTGCCAGCAGTTACTCGACAACAGGGACCAACCAGTTCTTC. Translating gives CASSYSTTGTNQFF. The rearrangement joins TRBV6-5 to TRBJ2-1; D possibly corresponds to TRBD1 (6 bases). In germline, CDR1 is MNHEY, CDR2 SVGAGI. The CDR3 extends over 14 amino acids. The V end was cut by 0 bases, the J end by 13 bases, with 16 bases between.

CDR3 amino acids: CASSKQGVDTEAFF. The CDR3, as DNA: TGTGCCAGTAGTAAACAGGGGGTCGACACTGAAGCTTTCTTT. The chain combines TRBV19 with TRBJ1-1; TRBD1 aligns across 8 bases. V lost 4 bases to trimming and J lost 3 bases; unmatched junction nucleotides: 4. The CDR3 consists of 14 residues. CDR1 is LNHDA and CDR2 is SQIVND in the germline V gene (reference sequence).

This rearrangement joins TRBV5-4 to TRBJ1-2; D is undetermined. The CDR3 spans 15 residues. CDR1 and CDR2 (germline): SGHNT, YYREEE (reference sequence). V shed 3 bases and J shed 0 bases, with 12 bases lying between them. The CDR3 sequence is CASSYWTDANYGYTF. In DNA form, the CDR3 reads TGTGCCAGCAGCTACTGGACGGACGCTAACTATGGCTACACCTTC.

This chain joins TRBV7-2 and TRBJ2-3; 9 bases are shared with TRBD2. The CDR3 runs 18 residues. With V trimmed by 4 bases and J by 6 bases, 17 bases remained unmatched. Looked up from germline, CDR1 is SGHTA and CDR2 is FQGNSA. The CDR3 loop reads CASSSNRDFSGRPDTQYF. The CDR3 DNA reads as TGTGCCAGCAGCTCCAATAGGGACTTTAGCGGGAGACCGGATACGCAGTATTTT.

The genes are TRBV19 and TRBJ2-1; no clear D. The CDR3 is 13 residues long. Trimming pared 5 bases from V and 10 bases from J, leaving 15 bases between. Germline V gene data show CDR1 as LNHDA and CDR2 as SQIVND (reference sequence). The CDR3 nucleotides read TGTGCCAGTAGTTCCTCATCCCTCTGGGAGCAGTTCTTC. Its protein is CASSSSSLWEQFF. Together with reference TRBV19 and TRBJ2-1, the CDR3 gives the full variable domain: DGGITQSPKYLFRKEGQNVTLSCEQNLNHDAMYWYRQDPGQGLRLIYYSQIVNDFQKGDIAEGYSVSREKKESFPLTVTSAQKNPTAFYLCASSSSSLWEQFFGPGTRLTVL.

The CDR3 is CATARAGNEKLFF. The CDR3 DNA follows: TGTGCCACCGCCCGGGCCGGAAATGAAAAACTGTTTTTT. This chain links TRBV28 with TRBJ1-4; D unclear. Germline CDR1 is MDHEN and CDR2 is SYDVKM. The V end lost 10 bases, the J end lost 5 bases, and 14 bases lay between the germline ends. The CDR3 length is 13 residues.

The chain links TRBV6-6 to TRBJ2-1, with 12 bases that match TRBD2. Germline-derived CDR1 and CDR2 are MNHNY and SVGAGI (reference sequence). V trimming: 6 bases; J trimming: 3 bases; junction bases outside the gene matches: 6. The CDR3 is 16 amino acids. CDR3 DNA: TGTGCCAGCAGCCAAGGGACTAGCGGGTTCTACAATGAGCAGTTCTTC. Translated, it gives CASSQGTSGFYNEQFF.

The rearrangement joins TRBV5-1 to TRBJ2-5, with 9 nucleotides matching TRBD1. The V segment lost 3 bases and the J segment 4 bases; nucleotides outside the gene matches: 7. In germline, CDR1 is SGHRS, CDR2 YFSETQ. CDR3 length: 15 residues. This chain's CDR3 is CASSSGTGSVETQYF. The CDR3 region has the DNA TGCGCCAGCAGCTCCGGGACAGGGTCGGTAGAGACCCAGTACTTC.

The V gene is TRBV10-3, the J gene TRBJ2-3; the D is unclear. Germline lookup yields CDR1 ENHRY and CDR2 SYGVKD. The germline V and J ends were trimmed by 2 bases and 6 bases, with 6 bases remaining between them. CDR3 length: 12 amino acids. CDR3 region: CAISESYDTQYF. The DNA of the CDR3 is TGTGCCATCAGTGAGAGTTACGATACGCAGTATTTT.